This passage covers 4 T cell receptor beta chains from one sample sequenced in a study of siplizumab effects on memory and regulatory T cells. Produced via immunoSEQ multiplex PCR; TCRdb's table is partial and in-frame only. The sample contains fewer than 120,000 clones, more than 90% of which appear only once. Specimen: CD4+ T cells sorted from blood. These receptors were collected from a human donor in good health.

The chain carries TRBV6-6 and TRBJ2-2, with 7 positions matching TRBD2. This CDR3 has 15 residues. The trim removed 6 bases at V and 5 bases at J, leaving 9 bases unmatched. Germline CDR1 MNHNY, CDR2 SVGAGI (reference sequence). The CDR3 sequence is CASSSWEGLTGELFF. The DNA for the CDR3 is TGTGCCAGCAGCTCCTGGGAGGGGCTGACCGGGGAGCTGTTTTTT.

In its sample, this clone was seen a few times. The J gene is TRBJ1-2, the V gene TRBV14, with a weak D call TRBD1 (5 bases). The CDR3 covers 13 residues. Germline lookup yields CDR1 SGHDN and CDR2 FVKESK. Trimming cost V 0 bases and J 9 bases, with 11 bases left between them. DNA of the CDR3: TGTGCCAGCAGCCAAGATGGGGGTATTAGCTACACCTTC. As protein: CASSQDGGISYTF. Combining the CDR3 with reference TRBV14 and TRBJ1-2 gives the whole variable domain EAGVTQFPSHSVIEKGQTVTLRCDPISGHDNLYWYRRVMGKEIKFLLHFVKESKQDESGMPNNRFLAERTGGTYSTLKVQPAELEDSGVYFCASSQDGGISYTFGSGTRLTVV.

The chain couples TRBV5-8 to TRBJ2-3; TRBD2 agrees at 10 bases. Trimming removed 2 bases from V and 4 bases from J; junction bases left unmatched: 10. The CDR3 is 17 residues long. Germline V gene lookup returns CDR1 SGHTS and CDR2 YDEGEE. The CDR3 DNA sequence: TGTGCCAGCAGCTTTAGTCAAACTAGCGGGACCGCAGATACGCAGTATTTT. Translating gives CASSFSQTSGTADTQYF. The whole variable domain, filled in from reference TRBV5-8 and TRBJ2-3, reads EAGVTQSPTHLIKTRGQQATLRCSPISGHTSVYWYQQALGLGLQFLLWYDEGEERNRGNFPPRFSGRQFPNYSSELNVNALELEDSALYLCASSFSQTSGTADTQYFGPGTRLTVL.

The V gene is TRBV11-1, the J gene TRBJ1-2; 7 bases map to TRBD1. The CDR3 is made up of 15 amino acids. In germline, CDR1 is SGHAT, CDR2 FQDESV (reference sequence). With V trimmed by 5 bases and J by 1 base, 7 bases remained unmatched. Written as DNA, the CDR3 is TGTGCCAGCAGCGCGGACAGGCGAAATAACTATGGCTACACCTTC. This encodes CASSADRRNNYGYTF. Looking up the rest from reference TRBV11-1 and TRBJ1-2 gives the full variable domain: EAEVAQSPRYKITEKSQAVAFWCDPISGHATLYWYRQILGQGPELLVQFQDESVVDDSQLPKDRFSAERLKGVDSTLKIQPAELGDSAMYLCASSADRRNNYGYTFGSGTRLTVV.